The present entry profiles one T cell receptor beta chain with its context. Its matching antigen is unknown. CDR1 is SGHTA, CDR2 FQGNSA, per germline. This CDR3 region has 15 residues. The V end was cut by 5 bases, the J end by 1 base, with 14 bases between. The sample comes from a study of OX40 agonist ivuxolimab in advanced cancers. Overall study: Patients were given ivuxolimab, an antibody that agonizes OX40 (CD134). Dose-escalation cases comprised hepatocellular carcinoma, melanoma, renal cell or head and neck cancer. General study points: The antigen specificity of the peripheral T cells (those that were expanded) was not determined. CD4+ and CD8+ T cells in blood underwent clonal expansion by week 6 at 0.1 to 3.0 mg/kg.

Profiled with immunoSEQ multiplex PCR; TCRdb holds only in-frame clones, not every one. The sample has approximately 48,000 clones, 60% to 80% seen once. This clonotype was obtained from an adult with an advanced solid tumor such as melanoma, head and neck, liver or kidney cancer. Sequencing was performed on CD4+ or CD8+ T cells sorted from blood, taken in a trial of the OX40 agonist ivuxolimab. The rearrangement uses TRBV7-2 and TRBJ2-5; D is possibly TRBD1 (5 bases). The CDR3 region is CASSLLRQRQETQYF. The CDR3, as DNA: TGTGCCAGCAGCCTATTGAGACAGCGCCAAGAGACCCAGTACTTC.